What follows are 27 T cell receptor beta chains derived from one specimen sequenced in a study of T cells expressing NK-cell markers. Following a re-call of the 5' RACE reads, TCRdb has one entry per CDR3 protein and lacks DNA. The sample table includes around 180,000 distinct CDR3 sequences. Material for sequencing was blood T cells: a sorted CD56 or NKG2C T cell subset, CD4+ or CD8+ T cells, or bulk PBMC T cells (not recorded which). These receptors were obtained from a man aged 18 to 70 in good health.

The chain combines TRBV6-1 with TRBJ2-1; TCRdb's D call of TRBD1 is untestable without DNA. CDR1 and CDR2 (germline): MNHNS, SASEGT. The CDR3 has 14 residues. CDR3 amino acids: CASTHSGQYNEQFF.

The chain employs TRBV20-1 and TRBJ2-5; TCRdb calls TRBD2, which cannot be checked without DNA. This CDR3 contains 17 residues. Germline CDR1 reads DFQATT; CDR2 reads SNEGSKA (reference sequence). The CDR3 sequence is CSARGGTSGGASETQYF.

J is TRBJ1-2 and V is TRBV12-3 or TRBV12-4; TCRdb proposes TRBD1, but this gene call is untestable without DNA. This CDR3 region has 14 residues. The CDR3 loop is CARISGPDNYGYTF.

This rearrangement joins TRBV5-6 to TRBJ2-1. CDR1 and CDR2 (germline): SGHDT, YYEEEE. The CDR3 runs 14 residues. The CDR3: CASSPEWGAYEQFF.

This rearrangement joins TRBV27 to TRBJ2-1; TCRdb lists TRBD1, though no DNA is available to test this call. CDR1 and CDR2 from the germline V gene are MNHEY and SMNVEV (reference sequence). The CDR3 has 14 residues. The chain's CDR3 is CASSLGSPGRGQFF.

The genes are TRBV28 and TRBJ2-7; TCRdb lists TRBD1, though no DNA is available to test this call. CDR1 is MDHEN, CDR2 SYDVKM, per germline. This CDR3 has 15 residues. The CDR3 reads CASSSVMGDTYEQYF.

The CDR3 spells CASSETDTQYF. The gene calls are TRBV7-9 and TRBJ2-3. Per germline, CDR1 SEHNR and CDR2 FQNEAQ (reference sequence). The CDR3 runs 11 residues.

This chain uses TRBV28 with TRBJ2-5; TCRdb's assignment of TRBD1 cannot be checked, as there is no DNA. CDR3 length: 15 residues. Germline V CDR1 and CDR2: MDHEN, SYDVKM. The chain's CDR3 is CASSGDRGIFETQYF.

The CDR3 reads CASSDGSGGPGGELFF. The chain recombines TRBV2 with TRBJ2-2; the D call from TCRdb, TRBD2, cannot be confirmed without DNA. The CDR3 is made up of 16 amino acids. Germline CDR1 is SNHLY and CDR2 is FYNNEI.

V usage is TRBV10-3 and J usage is TRBJ1-5; the TRBD1 assignment by TCRdb is unverifiable without DNA. This CDR3 has 14 amino acids. CDR1 and CDR2 from the germline V gene are ENHRY and SYGVKD. The CDR3 is CATGDPYSNQPQHF.

The genes are TRBV3-1 and TRBJ1-1; TCRdb's D call of TRBD1 is untestable without DNA. From germline, CDR1 is LGHDT and CDR2 YNNKEL (reference sequence). The CDR3 is made up of 16 amino acids. CDR3 amino acids: CASSLRTGSLNTEAFF.

This rearrangement joins TRBV7-9 to TRBJ1-5; TCRdb returns TRBD1, unconfirmable since there is no DNA. The CDR3 spans 13 residues. The germline V gene has CDR1 SEHNR and CDR2 FQNEAQ (reference sequence). The CDR3 sequence is CASSSGQNQPQHF.

V and J are TRBV20-1 and TRBJ2-1; TCRdb's D gene call, TRBD1, goes unchecked for lack of DNA. This CDR3 region has 16 residues. CDR1 DFQATT and CDR2 SNEGSKA come from the germline V gene (reference sequence). The CDR3 spells CSANPTEAASYNEQFF.

This sequence joins TRBV7-9 and TRBJ2-3; the D call of TRBD2 rests on TCRdb alone, since no DNA is present to check it. The CDR3 loop spans 16 amino acids. Germline loops: CDR1 SEHNR, CDR2 FQNEAQ (reference sequence). This CDR3 reads CASRPGTSASRNTQYF. Drawing the rest from reference TRBV7-9 and TRBJ2-3, the complete variable domain is DTGVSQNPRHKITKRGQNVTFRCDPISEHNRLYWYRQTLGQGPEFLTYFQNEAQLEKSRLLSDRFSAERPKGSFSTLEIQRTEQGDSAMYLCASRPGTSASRNTQYFGPGTRLTVL.

The genes are TRBV24-1 and TRBJ1-2; the D gene TCRdb calls, TRBD1, cannot be checked with no DNA. The germline gives CDR1 KGHDR, CDR2 SFDVKD. The CDR3 has 11 amino acids. The CDR3 region is CATSGPDGYTF.

J is TRBJ2-1 and V is TRBV28; there is no DNA to check the TCRdb D call of TRBD2. Per germline, CDR1 MDHEN and CDR2 SYDVKM. This CDR3 contains 17 residues. The CDR3: CASSLIGDGREGNEQFF.

This chain links TRBV7-2 with TRBJ1-1. Per the germline V gene, CDR1 is SGHTA and CDR2 is FQGNSA. The CDR3 extends over 15 amino acids. The CDR3 loop reads CASSLSKAENTEAFF.

The chain is built from TRBV3-1 and TRBJ2-1; there is no DNA to check the TCRdb D call of TRBD2. Germline V gene sequence: CDR1 LGHDT, CDR2 YNNKEL (reference sequence). CDR3 length: 14 residues. This CDR3 is CASSQGPTNGEQFF.

The chain has TRBV28 and TRBJ2-7; absent DNA, TCRdb's TRBD1 call cannot be checked. CDR1 is MDHEN and CDR2 is SYDVKM in the germline V gene. The CDR3 contains 15 residues. CDR3 region: CASSPITGFSYEQYF. Supplemented by reference TRBV28 and TRBJ2-7, the full variable domain reads DVKVTQSSRYLVKRTGEKVFLECVQDMDHENMFWYRQDPGLGLRLIYFSYDVKMKEKGDIPEGYSVSREKKERFSLILESASTNQTSMYLCASSPITGFSYEQYFGPGTRLTVT.

The V gene is TRBV6-5, the J gene TRBJ2-1; the TRBD2 assignment by TCRdb is unverifiable without DNA. CDR1 and CDR2 from the germline V gene are MNHEY and SVGAGI. The CDR3 runs 17 residues. This CDR3 reads CASSYFEGTGAYNEQFF.

CDR3: CASSRGSSLEKLFF. This chain connects TRBV5-4 to TRBJ1-4. The CDR3 has 14 amino acids. Germline CDR1 SGHNT, CDR2 YYREEE (reference sequence).

This chain connects TRBV20-1 to TRBJ2-3; TCRdb proposes TRBD2, but this gene call is untestable without DNA. Germline V CDR1 and CDR2: DFQATT, SNEGSKA (reference sequence). This CDR3 has 15 amino acids. This CDR3 is CSAPSWSGVIDTQYF.

The chain uses TRBV6-4 and TRBJ2-3; no DNA is available, so the TRBD2 call from TCRdb remains unchecked. In germline, CDR1 is MRHNA, CDR2 SNTAGT. This CDR3 is built from 14 residues. The CDR3 region is CASSAGGETDTQYF.

The CDR3 here is CASSLPTSSGGFANTGELFF. V gene TRBV5-1 combines with J gene TRBJ2-2; TCRdb's D call of TRBD2 is untestable without DNA. The CDR3 extends over 20 amino acids. Germline V gives CDR1 SGHRS, CDR2 YFSETQ. The full variable domain, rest sourced from reference TRBV5-1 and TRBJ2-2, is KAGVTQTPRYLIKTRGQQVTLSCSPISGHRSVSWYQQTPGQGLQFLFEYFSETQRNKGNFPGRFSGRQFSNSRSEMNVSTLELGDSALYLCASSLPTSSGGFANTGELFFGEGSRLTVL.

V usage is TRBV19 and J usage is TRBJ1-1; the D call of TRBD1 rests on TCRdb alone, since no DNA is present to check it. The germline gives CDR1 LNHDA, CDR2 SQIVND (reference sequence). The CDR3 has 12 amino acids. CDR3 sequence reads: CVSRRGLAEAFF.

The chain is built from TRBV27 and TRBJ2-3. The CDR3 loop spans 14 amino acids. The germline CDR1 and CDR2 sequences are MNHEY and SMNVEV (reference sequence). CDR3: CASRLYGGADTQYF.

The chain employs TRBV6-1 and TRBJ1-2. The CDR3 loop spans 19 amino acids. Per germline, CDR1 MNHNS and CDR2 SASEGT. CDR3: CASSEGPPGGEGFYYGYTF.